This TCR beta chain derives from a study of T cell changes during pregnancy in multiple sclerosis. V was trimmed by 7 bases and J by 6 bases, leaving 12 bases between them. The CDR3 runs to 12 residues. The germline CDR1 and CDR2 sequences are LNHDA and SQIVND (reference sequence). Using immunoSEQ multiplex PCR, the repertoire was profiled, and TCRdb retains in-frame clones only, with some absent. The sample has around 41,000 clones; 75% to 95% are singletons. This sequence joins TRBV19 and TRBJ1-1; the D is unclear. This receptor was taken from a female donor in good health, enrolled as a control in a pregnancy study. The specimen comprised CD4+ T cells from peripheral blood mononuclear cells, sampled in the third trimester of pregnancy. In DNA form, the CDR3 reads TGTGCCAGTACTACCCCGGGGTCTGAAGCTTTCTTT. Residues: CASTTPGSEAFF.